One and the same sample provided the 13 T cell receptor beta chains below, sequenced in a study of beta chain features in type 1 diabetes. cDNA synthesis used the whole RNA isolate, giving expressed TCRB sequences. Method: immunoSEQ multiplex PCR; TCRdb's copy keeps in-frame clones and lacks some. The sample has about half a million clones, about 29% seen once. Sequencing input: naive CD4+ T cells from blood. These receptors all stem from a man aged 18 to 35 in good health.

V is TRBV29-1 and J is TRBJ2-3, with D uncertain. Trimming cost V 2 bases and J 6 bases, with 15 bases left between them. CDR1 is SQVTM and CDR2 is ANQGSEA in the germline V gene. The CDR3 contains 14 residues. The CDR3 loop is CSVEKYSFTDTQYF. The CDR3 nucleotides are TGCAGCGTTGAAAAGTACAGCTTTACTGATACGCAGTATTTT.

This clone was detected a few times. V and J are TRBV10-3 and TRBJ2-7, with TRBD2 identical over 9 bases. CDR3 length equals 13 residues. J lost 0 bases, V lost 10 bases, and 4 bases had no gene match. Germline assignment: CDR1 ENHRY and CDR2 SYGVKD. The CDR3: CATGGRDSYEQYF. CDR3 nucleotide sequence: TGTGCCACAGGCGGGAGGGACTCCTACGAGCAGTACTTC.

V is TRBV7-3 and J is TRBJ2-1; D is uncertain. The germline V gene encodes CDR1 SGHTA and CDR2 FQGTGA. This CDR3 is built from 13 residues. The V end lost 5 bases, the J end lost 3 bases, and 8 bases lay between the germline ends. CDR3 sequence reads: CASSGPNYNEQFF. The CDR3 region has the DNA TGTGCCAGCAGCGGGCCTAACTACAATGAGCAGTTCTTC.

This chain links TRBV7-6 with TRBJ2-7, with D possibly being TRBD1 (6 bases). The CDR3 runs to 14 residues. Germline V gives CDR1 SGHVS, CDR2 FNYEAQ. Trimming pared 3 bases from V and 3 bases from J, leaving 12 bases between. The CDR3 spells CASSLTWDNYEQYF. For the CDR3, the DNA is TGTGCCAGCAGCTTGACCTGGGACAACTACGAGCAGTACTTC.

This clone appeared a few times. The gene calls are TRBV15 and TRBJ2-3; weak D call: TRBD2 (6 bases). V lost 5 bases and J lost 2, with 8 bases in between. The CDR3 covers 13 residues. In germline, CDR1 is LNHNV, CDR2 YYDKDF (reference sequence). CDR3 residues: CATSSGVTDTQYF. The CDR3 DNA follows: TGTGCCACCAGCTCGGGAGTCACAGATACGCAGTATTTT.

This clone has a handful of counts. This chain uses TRBV7-2 with TRBJ2-1, with unresolved D. This CDR3 spans 15 amino acids. V shed 2 bases and J shed 6 bases, with 14 bases lying between them. CDR1 and CDR2 (germline): SGHTA, FQGNSA. The CDR3: CASSLTPSWGNEQFF. The DNA for the CDR3 is TGTGCCAGCAGCTTAACGCCCAGCTGGGGCAATGAGCAGTTCTTC.

This clone came up a few times. The J gene is TRBJ2-5, the V gene TRBV7-3; no firm D call. In germline, CDR1 is SGHTA, CDR2 FQGTGA. The CDR3 loop spans 14 amino acids. V lost 2 bases, J lost 2 bases, and 9 bases lay in between. The CDR3 sequence: CASSLGYIQETQYF. The CDR3 DNA reads as TGTGCCAGCAGCTTAGGCTACATACAAGAGACCCAGTACTTC. Using reference TRBV7-3 and TRBJ2-5 for the parts outside the CDR3, the full variable domain is GAGVSQTPSNKVTEKGKYVELRCDPISGHTALYWYRQSLGQGPEFLIYFQGTGAADDSGLPNDRFFAVRPEGSVSTLKIQRTERGDSAVYLCASSLGYIQETQYFGPGTRLLVL.

The V and J genes are TRBV30 and TRBJ2-7; no reliable D call. The V and J ends lost 2 bases and 5 bases respectively, with 7 bases between them. In germline, CDR1 is GTSNPN, CDR2 SVGIG (reference sequence). The CDR3 runs 11 residues. CDR3 sequence: CAWSSSHEQYF. The CDR3 DNA follows: TGTGCCTGGAGTAGCAGCCACGAGCAGTACTTC.

The chain employs TRBV18 and TRBJ2-1; 12 bases are shared with TRBD2. This CDR3 has 16 amino acids. The V and J ends lost 2 bases and 8 bases, in that order; junction bases with no gene match: 7. The germline CDR1 and CDR2 sequences are KGHSH and LQKENI. The chain's CDR3 is CASSPSTSGRSYEQFF. The CDR3 coding sequence is TGTGCCAGCTCACCATCTACTAGCGGGAGGAGCTATGAGCAGTTCTTC.

The rearrangement links TRBV5-1 to TRBJ2-5; no definite D call. Germline loops: CDR1 SGHRS, CDR2 YFSETQ. Trimming removed 4 bases at V and 3 bases at J, with 10 bases between. The CDR3 totals 13 residues. The CDR3 bases are TGCGCCAGCAGCCCCACTGGGGAAGAGACCCAGTACTTC. Its translation: CASSPTGEETQYF.

This clone has just a few counts. V and J are TRBV25-1 and TRBJ1-3; possibly TRBD1 for D (5 bases). V dropped 3 bases and J dropped 0 bases, with 12 bases sitting between them. Germline values: CDR1 MGHDK, CDR2 SYGVNS. The length of the CDR3 is 16 residues. The CDR3 region has the DNA TGTGCCAGCAGTGAGATACAGGACCGCTCTGGAAACACCATATATTTT. Translated: CASSEIQDRSGNTIYF.

This chain's CDR3 is CASGRRSYGYTF. The CDR3 DNA sequence: TGTGCCAGCGGACGGCGATCCTATGGCTACACCTTC. The chain carries TRBV7-2 and TRBJ1-2; the D is unclear. The CDR3 length is 12 residues. Germline CDR1 SGHTA, CDR2 FQGNSA. The V end lost 8 bases, the J end lost 4 bases, and 11 bases lay between the germline ends.

This sequence joins TRBV7-2 and TRBJ2-6; D is unresolved. This CDR3 contains 15 residues. The germline V gene encodes CDR1 SGHTA and CDR2 FQGNSA. The V and J ends lost 4 bases and 0 bases respectively, with 7 bases between them. The CDR3 is CASSYASSGANVLTF. CDR3 coding DNA: TGTGCCAGCAGCTACGCTAGCTCTGGGGCCAACGTCCTGACTTTC. Using reference TRBV7-2 and TRBJ2-6 for the parts outside the CDR3, the full variable domain is GAGVSQSPSNKVTEKGKDVELRCDPISGHTALYWYRQSLGQGLEFLIYFQGNSAPDKSGLPSDRFSAERTGGSVSTLTIQRTQQEDSAVYLCASSYASSGANVLTFGAGSRLTVL.